This note documents a single T cell receptor beta chain sequence. The antigen remains unidentified. The data were obtained in a study of pediatric ulcerative colitis. Study at large: Most patients had pancolitis, and two had left-sided colitis. General study findings and limits: Clonal expansions reduced rectal repertoire diversity in acute severe colitis. Two rectal clonotypes were found only in ulcerative colitis patients, all of them.

TCRdb's table, derived via immunoSEQ multiplex PCR, lists solely in-frame clones and lacks some. This sample carries 60,000 to 75,000 clones, over 65% of them seen once, and the ten largest clones take roughly 5.2%. The germline gives CDR1 SGHRS, CDR2 YFSETQ. V was pared by 1 base and J by 3 bases, with 13 bases between. The CDR3 runs 15 residues. The source is a boy aged 5-17 years with moderate ulcerative colitis. The V call is TRBV5-1, the J call TRBJ1-1; D might be TRBD1 (5 bases). Sequencing was carried out using blood. CDR3 nucleotides: TGCGCCAGCAGCTTGTCCCAGGGAGGGCACACTGAAGCTTTCTTT. As protein: CASSLSQGGHTEAFF. The full variable domain, its missing parts supplied by reference TRBV5-1 and TRBJ1-1, is KAGVTQTPRYLIKTRGQQVTLSCSPISGHRSVSWYQQTPGQGLQFLFEYFSETQRNKGNFPGRFSGRQFSNSRSEMNVSTLELGDSALYLCASSLSQGGHTEAFFGQGTRLTVV.